Shown below are 19 T cell receptor beta chains from a single sample sequenced in a study of vaccination effects on CD4 cells after COVID-19. Their antigens remain unidentified. With the ViraFEST assay, the study expanded antigen-specific CD4+ T cells using viral peptide pools, then sequenced them. Subsequent to a culture period of roughly 11 days, CD4+ T cells were isolated. The individual was infected with SARS-CoV-2 between March and December 2020, as confirmed by PCR. TCRdb keeps only in-frame clones here, not all; method: immunoSEQ multiplex PCR. The profile shows approximately 70,000 clones, roughly 73% of them singletons. Specimen: CD4+ T cells from PBMCs cultured with HIV peptides, collected before COVID-19 vaccination. Subset of the sample: HIV-1 Nef peptide pool negative control/reference culture. Every receptor here comes from a human donor who had a prior SARS-CoV-2 infection.

Details on this clone: The junction departs from the called germline gene at one end, perhaps through a read error. The rearrangement links TRBV7-7 to TRBJ2-1, with 10 positions matching TRBD2. Germline CDR1 and CDR2: SSHAT and FNYEAQ (reference sequence). This CDR3 region has 13 residues. CDR3 coding DNA: TGTGCTAGCAGCTTAGCCGGAGCGGGAGGGCCGTTCTTC. It specifies CASSLAGAGGPFF.

CDR3 region: CASSLGLNNEKLFF. The CDR3 nucleotides read TGCGCCAGCAGCTTGGGACTCAATAATGAAAAACTGTTTTTT. The chain combines TRBV5-1 with TRBJ1-4; D unresolved. The length of the CDR3 is 14 residues. The germline CDR1 and CDR2 sequences are SGHRS and YFSETQ. V lost 0 bases to trimming and J lost 4 bases, with 7 bases between them. The whole variable domain, remainder taken from reference TRBV5-1 and TRBJ1-4, is KAGVTQTPRYLIKTRGQQVTLSCSPISGHRSVSWYQQTPGQGLQFLFEYFSETQRNKGNFPGRFSGRQFSNSRSEMNVSTLELGDSALYLCASSLGLNNEKLFFGSGTQLSVL.

This chain links TRBV3-1 (or the pseudogene TRBV3-2) with TRBJ1-2; D may be TRBD1 (5 bases). Germline CDR1 reads LGHDT; CDR2 reads YNNKEL (reference sequence). This CDR3 region has 13 residues. V was shortened by 7 bases and J by 4 bases, with 13 bases between the two germline ends. The CDR3 reads CASNIWGSYGYTF. In nucleotides, the CDR3 is TGTGCCAGCAATATTTGGGGGAGCTATGGCTACACCTTC.

The V and J genes are TRBV19 and TRBJ2-1; perhaps TRBD2 as D (7 bases). The CDR3 has 17 residues. With 5 bases removed from V and 2 bases from J, the gap between germline ends came to 19 bases. CDR1 and CDR2 from the germline V gene are LNHDA and SQIVND (reference sequence). CDR3 coding DNA: TGTGCCAGTAGTCTCGGTGGGGGGGCGGGGACCTACAATGAGCAGTTCTTC. Its protein product is CASSLGGGAGTYNEQFF.

This clone was detected only a few times. The junction and the germline gene differ at one end; a read error may be behind it. The V gene is TRBV6-4, the J gene TRBJ1-3; D gene uncertain. CDR1 and CDR2 (germline): MRHNA, SNTAGT. This CDR3 has 16 residues. The CDR3 DNA follows: TGTGCCAGCAGTGAATCGAAATTAGTGACTGGTAACACCATATATTTT. Residues: CASSESKLVTGNTIYF.

This clone showed up just a few times. The chain employs TRBV20-1 and TRBJ2-1; 7 bases align to TRBD2. The CDR3 contains 11 residues. Trimming removed 6 bases from V and 8 bases from J; junction bases left unmatched: 4. Looked up from germline, CDR1 is DFQATT and CDR2 is SNEGSKA (reference sequence). CDR3 in DNA: TGCAGTGCCAAACGGGGGGATGAGCAGTTCTTC. This gives the protein CSAKRGDEQFF.

The chain uses TRBV24-1 and TRBJ1-1; D perhaps matches TRBD1 (6 bases). The CDR3 extends over 13 amino acids. Trimming took off 8 bases at V and 1 base at J, with 10 bases between the two ends. Per the germline V gene, CDR1 is KGHDR and CDR2 is SFDVKD. The CDR3 DNA is TGTGCCACCAAAATGACAGGGAACACTGAAGCTTTCTTT. Its protein is CATKMTGNTEAFF.

The gene calls are TRBV5-1 and TRBJ1-2; the D is unclear. Deletions cut 5 bases from V and 7 bases from J, with 15 bases between. This CDR3 is built from 13 residues. CDR1 is SGHRS and CDR2 is YFSETQ in the germline V gene. CDR3 nucleotides: TGCGCCAGCAGTCAGGACCCTGTGAGTGGCTACACCTTC. Its translation is CASSQDPVSGYTF.

The chain combines TRBV6-1 with TRBJ1-5, with TRBD1 as a possible D gene (5 bases). Germline lookup yields CDR1 MNHNS and CDR2 SASEGT. There are 12 residues in the CDR3. V was trimmed by 3 bases and J by 6 bases, leaving 6 bases between them. CDR3 sequence (DNA): TGTGCCAGCAGTGACAGGGTTCAGCCCCAGCATTTT. Translating gives CASSDRVQPQHF.

This clone showed up just a few times. The chain links TRBV6-5 to TRBJ1-3; no clear D gene. The ends were cut back, 11 bases at V and 2 bases at J, with 10 bases in the middle. Per germline, CDR1 MNHEY and CDR2 SVGAGI. The CDR3 runs 12 residues. The CDR3 region is CARRSPGNTIYF. The CDR3 DNA sequence: TGTGCCCGACGATCCCCTGGAAACACCATATATTTT.

V is TRBV2 and J is TRBJ1-1, with 7 bases fitting TRBD1. Germline lookup yields CDR1 SNHLY and CDR2 FYNNEI. This CDR3 has 14 amino acids. With 6 bases clipped from V and 5 bases from J, the junction kept 9 bases outside the gene matches. The CDR3 nucleotides read TGTGCCAGCAGGTGGGGACAGTCCGGGACTGAAGCTTTCTTT. It codes for CASRWGQSGTEAFF.

This chain connects TRBV6-5 to TRBJ1-4, with a tentative D call TRBD1 (5 bases). V was trimmed by 9 bases and J by 5 bases, leaving 16 bases between them. This CDR3 has 14 amino acids. Germline CDR1 reads MNHEY; CDR2 reads SVGAGI. CDR3 residues: CASAARDSNEKLFF. The DNA of the CDR3 is TGTGCCAGTGCTGCCAGGGATTCGAATGAAAAACTGTTTTTT.

The J gene is TRBJ1-3, the V gene TRBV2; weak D call: TRBD1 (5 bases). The CDR3 sequence is 16 residues long. Germline CDR1 reads SNHLY; CDR2 reads FYNNEI. Trimming took 7 bases from V and 0 from J, leaving 16 bases between them. CDR3 DNA sequence: TGTGCCAGCACACTACAGGCCGACCCCTCTGGAAACACCATATATTTT. It is translated as CASTLQADPSGNTIYF.

The V and J genes are TRBV18 and TRBJ2-1; D is perhaps TRBD2 (5 bases). There are 15 residues in the CDR3. CDR1 is KGHSH, CDR2 LQKENI, per germline. Trimming stripped 0 bases from V and 6 bases from J, with 12 bases between. The CDR3, as DNA: TGTGCCAGCTCACCACCGAGCGGAAAACTCAATGAGCAGTTCTTC. Translation gives CASSPPSGKLNEQFF. The full variable domain, in which reference TRBV18 and TRBJ2-1 provide the parts outside the CDR3, is NAGVMQNPRHLVRRRGQEARLRCSPMKGHSHVYWYRQLPEEGLKFMVYLQKENIIDESGMPKERFSAEFPKEGPSILRIQQVVRGDSAAYFCASSPPSGKLNEQFFGPGTRLTVL.

The V and J genes are TRBV18 and TRBJ2-2; D not certain. The V end was cut by 1 base, the J end by 7 bases, with 4 bases between. Germline-derived CDR1 and CDR2 are KGHSH and LQKENI. The CDR3 totals 12 residues. The CDR3 DNA sequence: TGTGCCAGCTCACCACGAGGCGGGGAGCTGTTTTTT. Its protein product is CASSPRGGELFF.

V gene TRBV7-2 combines with J gene TRBJ2-3; D uncertain. V was pared by 1 base and J by 3 bases, with 8 bases between. Looked up from germline, CDR1 is SGHTA and CDR2 is FQGNSA. The CDR3 extends over 14 amino acids. The CDR3 region has the DNA TGTGCCAGCAGCTTAGGACACTGGACAGATACGCAGTATTTT. It encodes CASSLGHWTDTQYF. The whole variable domain, remainder taken from reference TRBV7-2 and TRBJ2-3, is GAGVSQSPSNKVTEKGKDVELRCDPISGHTALYWYRQSLGQGLEFLIYFQGNSAPDKSGLPSDRFSAERTGGSVSTLTIQRTQQEDSAVYLCASSLGHWTDTQYFGPGTRLTVL.

V is TRBV6-5 and J is TRBJ1-3; no reliable D call. The germline gives CDR1 MNHEY, CDR2 SVGAGI. The CDR3 consists of 16 residues. Trimming removed 3 bases at V and 0 bases at J, with 12 bases between. The CDR3 bases are TGTGCCAGCAGTTATGGTAGTCTTTACTCTGGAAACACCATATATTTT. Amino acid sequence: CASSYGSLYSGNTIYF.

This sequence joins TRBV6-2 or TRBV6-3 and TRBJ2-3; 7 nucleotides agree with TRBD2. The CDR3 totals 15 residues. The V gene end was trimmed by 2 bases and the J gene end by 6 bases; junction bases not matched to a gene: 8. Germline values: CDR1 MNHEY, CDR2 SVGEGT. DNA for the CDR3: TGTGCCAGCAGTTACCTCCTAGCGGCTCTTGATACGCAGTATTTT. Translation gives CASSYLLAALDTQYF.

The rearrangement joins TRBV6-2 or TRBV6-3 to TRBJ2-3, with a possible D match to TRBD2 (6 bases). The CDR3 extends over 13 amino acids. V was shortened by 2 bases and J by 6 bases, with 9 bases between the two germline ends. Looked up from germline, CDR1 is MNHEY and CDR2 is SVGEGT. CDR3 residues: CASSYGGMDTQYF. As DNA, the CDR3 is TGTGCCAGCAGTTACGGCGGGATGGATACGCAGTATTTT.